This entry concerns a single TCR beta chain. Germline V gene lookup returns CDR1 LGHNT and CDR2 FRNRAP. Germline trimming cut 8 bases from V and 5 bases from J; bases unmatched to any gene: 6. The CDR3 spans 14 residues. Participants came from some 23 US areas, aged roughly 18 to 89 years. Participants' own reports of clinical history determined their cohort assignment. This sample is part of a study of blood T cell repertoires in COVID-19. As originally analysed: Amplification of reference gene primers was used by the study to estimate nucleated cell counts. The assay was immunoSEQ multiplex PCR, and TCRdb's table has in-frame clones only and misses some. Clone size and V and J calls were adopted from that table, with D and trimming inferred from the DNA. This repertoire shows some 300,000 clones, about 89% found once; its top ten account for 9.5%.

V and J are TRBV12-5 and TRBJ2-2, with 9 positions matching TRBD1. This receptor was taken from a woman aged 40 to 50 who had recovered from COVID-19. The sequenced sample was PBMCs or T cells enriched from blood (not recorded which). CDR3 residues: CASQRDRVTGELFF. CDR3 DNA: TGTGCTAGTCAACGGGACAGGGTGACCGGGGAGCTGTTTTTT.